This T cell receptor (beta chain) was found in a study of blood T cell repertoires in COVID-19. Source study methods: Reference gene primer amplification yielded estimated nucleated cell counts. Sequencing used immunoSEQ multiplex PCR; TCRdb keeps in-frame clones, though not all of them. From that table come the V and J calls and clone size; the DNA was used to work out D and trimming. The table has approximately 280,000 clones, 80% to 90% seen once; the top ten hold 4.6%. The TCR originated in a man aged 40-55 years with acute or convalescent COVID-19. The sequenced sample was peripheral blood.

The CDR3 nucleotides read TGTGCCAGCAGTGCCTCAAAGCTGGGAAACACCATATATTTT. It yields the protein CASSASKLGNTIYF. This chain uses TRBV2 with TRBJ1-3; D unresolved. The V end lost 4 bases, the J end lost 4 bases, and 11 bases lay between the germline ends. Looked up from germline, CDR1 is SNHLY and CDR2 is FYNNEI. This CDR3 is built from 14 residues.